The text below deals with one T cell receptor (beta chain). It has no known antigen specificity. No base qualities exist here, and no much larger clone lies one base off it. CDR1 and CDR2 are drawn from the germline V gene: SGHTA, FQGNSA. The V and J ends are trimmed by 1 base and 7 bases, leaving 10 bases between them. The CDR3 covers 14 residues, taking in both the cysteine and the phenylalanine. Of the read, only the CDR3 DNA is kept; its 42 bases are in frame from base 1. TCRbeta CDR3 regions were amplified from genomic DNA using the immunoSEQ Assay, a bias-controlled multiplex PCR. As for the authors' bioinformatics: The number of nucleated cells in each sample was estimated from the amplification of reference gene primers within the assay. To quantify the absolute abundance of each unique TCRbeta CDR3 rearrangement, sequence reads were collapsed and filtered. For each sample, productive Simpson clonality was calculated as the square root of Simpson's diversity index over productive rearrangements. TCRdb limited this immuneACCESS table to in-frame rearrangements with V and J called. A share of clones is missing; checked studies link under half to unresolved V genes, and the rest is unexplained. V and J calls and clone size follow that table, whereas D and trimming were derived from the DNA. The sample includes 250,000 to 350,000 clones, with roughly 91% observed a single time. Clones ranked in the top ten supply more than 0.75% of the sample.

This record belongs to a study of blood T cell repertoires in COVID-19 (TCRdb year 2020). At the level of the whole study: Collaborator samples came from the United States, Italy and Spain and covered acute and convalescent phases of COVID-19. The repertoires were made available in a free public database intended to serve as a resource for research on the immune response to SARS-CoV-2. The dataset comprised deeply sampled blood TCRbeta repertoires from subjects exposed to, actively infected with, or recovered from COVID-19. Where available, HLA class I and class II types were obtained from metadata supplied by the sample provider rather than from assay-based typing. The samples were drawn from the first 160 participants of the ongoing ImmuneRACE study and from roughly 1,300 subjects provided by 6 global collaborators. Sample metadata almost always included a de-identified subject ID, COVID-19 status, age in years and sex. The material from the prospective study consisted of cDNA or gDNA derived from T cells, B-cell-depleted T cells, or PBMCs.

On the study overall, not on this receptor specifically: The amount of clinical and demographic metadata varied by source and participant and was provided uncurated.

Whole blood was collected in K2EDTA tubes by collaborating institutions according to the institutions' own protocols. For TCRbeta analysis, collaborators shipped samples as frozen whole blood, isolated PBMCs, or DNA extracted from either of those sample types. The clonotype was recovered from a man aged 25-40 years with acute or convalescent COVID-19. What was sequenced was peripheral blood. Recombination linked TRBV7-2 to TRBJ2-2; 5 matching bases give a weak D call of TRBD2. The CDR3 is CASSLVPGIGELFF. DNA sequence: TGTGCCAGCAGCTTAGTCCCGGGAATCGGGGAGCTGTTTTTT.